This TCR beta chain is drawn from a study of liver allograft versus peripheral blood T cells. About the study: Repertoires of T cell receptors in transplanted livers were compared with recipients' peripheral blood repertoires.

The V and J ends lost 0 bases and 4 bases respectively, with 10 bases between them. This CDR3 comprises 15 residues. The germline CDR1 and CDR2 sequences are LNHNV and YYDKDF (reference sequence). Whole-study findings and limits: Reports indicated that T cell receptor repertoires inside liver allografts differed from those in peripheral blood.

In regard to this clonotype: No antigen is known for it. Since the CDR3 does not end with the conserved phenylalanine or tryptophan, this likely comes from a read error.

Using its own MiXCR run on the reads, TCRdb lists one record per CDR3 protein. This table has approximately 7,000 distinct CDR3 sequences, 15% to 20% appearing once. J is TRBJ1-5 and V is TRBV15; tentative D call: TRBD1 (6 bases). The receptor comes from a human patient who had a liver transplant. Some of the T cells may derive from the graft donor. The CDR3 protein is CATSRDPGANQPQHL. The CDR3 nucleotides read TGTGCCACCAGCAGAGATCCGGGGGCGAATCAGCCCCAGCATTTA.